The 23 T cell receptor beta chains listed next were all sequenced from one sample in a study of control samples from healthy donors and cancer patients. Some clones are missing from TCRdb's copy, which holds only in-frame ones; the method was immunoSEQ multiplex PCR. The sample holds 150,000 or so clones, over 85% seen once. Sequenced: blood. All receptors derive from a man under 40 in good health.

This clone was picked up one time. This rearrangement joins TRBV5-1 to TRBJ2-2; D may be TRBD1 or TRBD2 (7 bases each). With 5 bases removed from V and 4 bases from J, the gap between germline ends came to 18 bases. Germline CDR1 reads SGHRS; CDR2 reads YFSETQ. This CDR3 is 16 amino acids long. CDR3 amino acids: CASSHQGGAVTGELFF. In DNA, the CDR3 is TGCGCCAGCAGTCATCAGGGGGGGGCGGTCACCGGGGAGCTGTTTTTT.

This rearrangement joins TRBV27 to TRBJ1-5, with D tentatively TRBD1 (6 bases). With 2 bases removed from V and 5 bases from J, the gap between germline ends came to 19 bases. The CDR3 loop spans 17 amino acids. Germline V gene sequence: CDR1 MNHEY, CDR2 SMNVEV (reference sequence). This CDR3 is CASSLRWGGQTDQPQHF. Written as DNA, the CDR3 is TGTGCCAGCAGTTTAAGGTGGGGGGGCCAAACGGATCAGCCCCAGCATTTT.

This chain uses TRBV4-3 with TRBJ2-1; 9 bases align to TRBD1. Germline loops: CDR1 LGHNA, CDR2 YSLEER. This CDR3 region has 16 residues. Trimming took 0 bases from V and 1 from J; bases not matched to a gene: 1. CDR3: CASSQETGGSYNEQFF. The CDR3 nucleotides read TGCGCCAGCAGCCAAGAGACAGGGGGGTCCTACAATGAGCAGTTCTTC.

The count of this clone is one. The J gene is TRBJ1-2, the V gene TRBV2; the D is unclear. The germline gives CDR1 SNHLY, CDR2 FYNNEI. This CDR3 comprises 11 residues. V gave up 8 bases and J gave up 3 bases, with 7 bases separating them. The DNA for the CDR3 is TGTGCCAGCGGATGGGACTATGGCTACACCTTC. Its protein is CASGWDYGYTF.

CDR3 sequence reads: CASSLTGQSNQPQHF. The DNA of the CDR3 is TGTGCCAGCAGCTTAACTGGACAGAGCAATCAGCCCCAGCATTTT. The V gene is TRBV7-2, the J gene TRBJ1-5, with TRBD1 as a possible D gene (6 bases). The CDR3 extends over 15 amino acids. The germline V gene has CDR1 SGHTA and CDR2 FQGNSA. V lost 2 bases and J 1 base, leaving 9 bases between the germline ends.

The CDR3 spells CASSQDGPDSLSYEQYF. The CDR3 DNA sequence: TGTGCCAGCAGCCAAGATGGGCCCGACTCTCTATCCTACGAGCAGTACTTC. The rearrangement links TRBV14 to TRBJ2-7; D unclear. The V end was cut by 0 bases, the J end by 1 base, with 16 bases between. The length of the CDR3 is 17 residues. The V gene's germline CDR1 is SGHDN and CDR2 FVKESK.

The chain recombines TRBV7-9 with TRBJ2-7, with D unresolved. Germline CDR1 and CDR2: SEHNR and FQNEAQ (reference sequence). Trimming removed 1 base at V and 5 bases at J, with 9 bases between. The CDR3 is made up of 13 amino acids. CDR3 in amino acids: CASSLVQDHEQYF. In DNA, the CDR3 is TGTGCCAGCAGCTTAGTCCAGGACCACGAGCAGTACTTC. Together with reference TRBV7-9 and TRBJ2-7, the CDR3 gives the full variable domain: DTGVSQNPRHKITKRGQNVTFRCDPISEHNRLYWYRQTLGQGPEFLTYFQNEAQLEKSRLLSDRFSAERPKGSFSTLEIQRTEQGDSAMYLCASSLVQDHEQYFGPGTRLTVT.

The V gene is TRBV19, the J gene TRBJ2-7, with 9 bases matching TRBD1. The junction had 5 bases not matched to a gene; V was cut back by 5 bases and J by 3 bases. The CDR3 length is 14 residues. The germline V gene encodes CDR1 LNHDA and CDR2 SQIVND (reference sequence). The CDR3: CASSLTGGGYEQYF. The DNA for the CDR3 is TGTGCCAGTAGTTTGACAGGGGGAGGCTACGAGCAGTACTTC. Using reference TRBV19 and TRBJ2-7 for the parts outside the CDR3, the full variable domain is DGGITQSPKYLFRKEGQNVTLSCEQNLNHDAMYWYRQDPGQGLRLIYYSQIVNDFQKGDIAEGYSVSREKKESFPLTVTSAQKNPTAFYLCASSLTGGGYEQYFGPGTRLTVT.

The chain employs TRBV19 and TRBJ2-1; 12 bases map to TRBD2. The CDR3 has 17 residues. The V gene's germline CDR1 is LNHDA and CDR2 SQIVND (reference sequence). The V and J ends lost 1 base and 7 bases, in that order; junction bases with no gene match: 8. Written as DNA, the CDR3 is TGTGCCAGTAGTATAGGACTAGCGGGGGCAAGGATGAATGAGCAGTTCTTC. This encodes CASSIGLAGARMNEQFF.

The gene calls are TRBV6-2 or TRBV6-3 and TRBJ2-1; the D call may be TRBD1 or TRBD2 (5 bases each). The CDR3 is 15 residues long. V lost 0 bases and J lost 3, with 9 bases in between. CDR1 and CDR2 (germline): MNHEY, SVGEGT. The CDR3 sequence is CASSYSGALYNEQFF. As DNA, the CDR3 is TGTGCCAGCAGTTACTCCGGGGCCCTCTACAATGAGCAGTTCTTC.

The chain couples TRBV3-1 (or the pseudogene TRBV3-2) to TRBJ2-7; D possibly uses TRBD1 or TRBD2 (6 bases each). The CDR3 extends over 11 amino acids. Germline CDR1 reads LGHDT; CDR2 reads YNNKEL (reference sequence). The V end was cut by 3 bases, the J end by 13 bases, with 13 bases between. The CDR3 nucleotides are TGTGCCAGCAGCCAGGGGTCGGGGGCCTACTTC. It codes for CASSQGSGAYF.

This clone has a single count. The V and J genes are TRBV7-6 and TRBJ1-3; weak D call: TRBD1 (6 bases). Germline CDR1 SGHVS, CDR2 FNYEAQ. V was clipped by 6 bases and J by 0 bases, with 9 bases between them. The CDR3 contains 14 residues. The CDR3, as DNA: TGTGCCAGCAGACAGGGTCTCTCTGGAAACACCATATATTTT. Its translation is CASRQGLSGNTIYF.

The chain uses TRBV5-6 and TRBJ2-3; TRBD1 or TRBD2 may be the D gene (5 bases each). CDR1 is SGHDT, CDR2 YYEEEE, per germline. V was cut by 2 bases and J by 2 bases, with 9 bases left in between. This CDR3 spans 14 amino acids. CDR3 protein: CASSFMGPTDTQYF. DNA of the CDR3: TGTGCCAGCAGCTTCATGGGACCCACAGATACGCAGTATTTT.

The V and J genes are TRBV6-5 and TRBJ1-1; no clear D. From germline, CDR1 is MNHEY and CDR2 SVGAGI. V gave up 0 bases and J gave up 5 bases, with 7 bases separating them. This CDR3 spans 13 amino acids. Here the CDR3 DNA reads TGTGCCAGCAGTTACTCCCCACGGACTGAAGCTTTCTTT. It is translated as CASSYSPRTEAFF.

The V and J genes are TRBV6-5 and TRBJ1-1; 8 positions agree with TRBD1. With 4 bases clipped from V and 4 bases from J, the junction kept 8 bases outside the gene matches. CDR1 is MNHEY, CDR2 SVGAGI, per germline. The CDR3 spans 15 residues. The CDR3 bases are TGTGCCAGCAGTTCCACAGGGGGTATCAGCACTGAAGCTTTCTTT. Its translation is CASSSTGGISTEAFF.

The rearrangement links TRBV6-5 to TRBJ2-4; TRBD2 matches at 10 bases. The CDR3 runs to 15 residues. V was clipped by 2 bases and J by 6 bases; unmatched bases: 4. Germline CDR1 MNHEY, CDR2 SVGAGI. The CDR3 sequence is CASSYSGGAGNIQYF. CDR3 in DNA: TGTGCCAGCAGTTACAGCGGGGGGGCTGGAAACATTCAGTACTTC.

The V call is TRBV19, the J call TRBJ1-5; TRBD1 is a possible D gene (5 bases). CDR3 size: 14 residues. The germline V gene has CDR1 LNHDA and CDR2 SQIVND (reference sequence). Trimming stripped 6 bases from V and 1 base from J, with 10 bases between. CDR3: CASSPGGSNQPQHF. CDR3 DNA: TGTGCCAGTAGCCCCGGGGGGAGCAATCAGCCCCAGCATTTT. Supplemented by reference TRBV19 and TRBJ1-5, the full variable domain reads DGGITQSPKYLFRKEGQNVTLSCEQNLNHDAMYWYRQDPGQGLRLIYYSQIVNDFQKGDIAEGYSVSREKKESFPLTVTSAQKNPTAFYLCASSPGGSNQPQHFGDGTRLSIL.

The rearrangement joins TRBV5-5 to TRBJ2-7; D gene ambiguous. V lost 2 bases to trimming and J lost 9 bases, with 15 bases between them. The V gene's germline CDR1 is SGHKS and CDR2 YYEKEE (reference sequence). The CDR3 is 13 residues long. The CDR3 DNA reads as TGTGCCAGCAGCTTAAGAGGATTAGACGCGCAGTACTTC. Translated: CASSLRGLDAQYF. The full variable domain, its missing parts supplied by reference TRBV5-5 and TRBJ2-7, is DAGVTQSPTHLIKTRGQQVTLRCSPISGHKSVSWYQQVLGQGPQFIFQYYEKEERGRGNFPDRFSARQFPNYSSELNVNALLLGDSALYLCASSLRGLDAQYFGPGTRLTVT.

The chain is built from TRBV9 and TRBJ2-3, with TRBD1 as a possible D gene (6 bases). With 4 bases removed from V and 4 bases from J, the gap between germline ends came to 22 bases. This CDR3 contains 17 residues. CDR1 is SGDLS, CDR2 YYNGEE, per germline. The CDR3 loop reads CASSQRQDLGSADTQYF. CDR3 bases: TGTGCCAGCAGCCAACGACAGGACTTGGGGAGCGCAGATACGCAGTATTTT. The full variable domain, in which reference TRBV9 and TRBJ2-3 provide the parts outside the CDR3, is DSGVTQTPKHLITATGQRVTLRCSPRSGDLSVYWYQQSLDQGLQFLIQYYNGEERAKGNILERFSAQQFPDLHSELNLSSLELGDSALYFCASSQRQDLGSADTQYFGPGTRLTVL.

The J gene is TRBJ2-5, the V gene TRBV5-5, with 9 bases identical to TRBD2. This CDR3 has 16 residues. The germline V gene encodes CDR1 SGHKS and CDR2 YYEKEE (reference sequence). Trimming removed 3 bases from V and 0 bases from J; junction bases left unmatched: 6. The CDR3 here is CASSWAPSGDQETQYF. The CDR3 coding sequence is TGTGCCAGCAGCTGGGCCCCTAGCGGGGACCAAGAGACCCAGTACTTC. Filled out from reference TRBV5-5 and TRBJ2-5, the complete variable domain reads DAGVTQSPTHLIKTRGQQVTLRCSPISGHKSVSWYQQVLGQGPQFIFQYYEKEERGRGNFPDRFSARQFPNYSSELNVNALLLGDSALYLCASSWAPSGDQETQYFGPGTRLLVL.

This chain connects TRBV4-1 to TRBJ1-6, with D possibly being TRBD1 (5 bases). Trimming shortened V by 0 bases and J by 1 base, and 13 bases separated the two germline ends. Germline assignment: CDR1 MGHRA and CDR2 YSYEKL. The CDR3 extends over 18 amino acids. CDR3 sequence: CASSQEGEPGSYNSPLHF. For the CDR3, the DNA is TGCGCCAGCAGCCAAGAGGGGGAACCGGGTTCCTATAATTCACCCCTCCACTTT.

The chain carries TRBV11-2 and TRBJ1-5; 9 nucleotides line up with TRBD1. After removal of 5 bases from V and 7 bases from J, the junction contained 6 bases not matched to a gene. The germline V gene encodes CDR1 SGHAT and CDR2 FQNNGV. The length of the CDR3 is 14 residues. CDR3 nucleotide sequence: TGTGCCAGCAGCCTGACAGGGGGAAGCCAGCCCCAGCATTTT. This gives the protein CASSLTGGSQPQHF.

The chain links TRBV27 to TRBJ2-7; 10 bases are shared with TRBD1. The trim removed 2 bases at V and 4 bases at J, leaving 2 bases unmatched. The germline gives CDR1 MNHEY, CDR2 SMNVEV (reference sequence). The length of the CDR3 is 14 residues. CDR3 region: CASSLRDRGYEQYF. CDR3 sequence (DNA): TGTGCCAGCAGTTTAAGGGACAGGGGTTACGAGCAGTACTTC.